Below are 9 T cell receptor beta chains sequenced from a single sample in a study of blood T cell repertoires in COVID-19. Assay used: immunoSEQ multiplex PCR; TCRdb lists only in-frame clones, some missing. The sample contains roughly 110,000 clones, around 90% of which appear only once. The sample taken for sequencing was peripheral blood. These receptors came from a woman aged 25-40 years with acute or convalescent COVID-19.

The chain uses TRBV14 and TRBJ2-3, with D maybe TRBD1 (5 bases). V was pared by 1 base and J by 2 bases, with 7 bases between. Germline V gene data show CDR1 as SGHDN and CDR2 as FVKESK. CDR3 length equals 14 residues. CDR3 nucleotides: TGTGCCAGCAGCCAAGTTGGGGCCACAGATACGCAGTATTTT. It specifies CASSQVGATDTQYF. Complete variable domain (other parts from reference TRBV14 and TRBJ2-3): EAGVTQFPSHSVIEKGQTVTLRCDPISGHDNLYWYRRVMGKEIKFLLHFVKESKQDESGMPNNRFLAERTGGTYSTLKVQPAELEDSGVYFCASSQVGATDTQYFGPGTRLTVL.

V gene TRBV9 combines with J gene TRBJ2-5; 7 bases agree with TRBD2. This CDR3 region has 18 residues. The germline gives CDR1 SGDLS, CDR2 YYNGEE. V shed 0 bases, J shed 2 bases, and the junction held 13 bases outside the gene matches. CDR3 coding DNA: TGTGCCAGCAGCGTAGGAGGGCTAGCGGAATACCTGCAAGAGACCCAGTACTTC. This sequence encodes CASSVGGLAEYLQETQYF.

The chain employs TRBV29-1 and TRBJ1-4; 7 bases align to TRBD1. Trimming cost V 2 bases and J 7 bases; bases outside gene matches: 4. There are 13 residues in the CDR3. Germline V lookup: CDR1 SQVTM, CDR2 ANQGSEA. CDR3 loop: CSVERGRGEKLFF. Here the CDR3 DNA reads TGCAGCGTTGAAAGGGGGCGGGGTGAAAAACTGTTTTTT. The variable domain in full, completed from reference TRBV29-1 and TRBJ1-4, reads SAVISQKPSRDICQRGTSLTIQCQVDSQVTMMFWYRQQPGQSLTLIATANQGSEATYESGFVIDKFPISRPNLTFSTLTVSNMSPEDSSIYLCSVERGRGEKLFFGSGTQLSVL.

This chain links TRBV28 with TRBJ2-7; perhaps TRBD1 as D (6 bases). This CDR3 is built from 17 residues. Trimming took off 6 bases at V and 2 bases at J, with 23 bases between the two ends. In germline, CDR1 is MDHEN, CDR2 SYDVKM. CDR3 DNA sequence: TGTGCCAGCAGACACCGGATCTCCTTGGACAGAACCTACGAGCAGTACTTC. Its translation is CASRHRISLDRTYEQYF.

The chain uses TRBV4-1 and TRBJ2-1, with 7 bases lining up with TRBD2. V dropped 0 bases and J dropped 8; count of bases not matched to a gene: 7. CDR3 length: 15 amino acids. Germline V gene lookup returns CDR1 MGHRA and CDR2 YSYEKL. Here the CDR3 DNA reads TGCGCCAGCAGCCAAGATGGGTCTAGCGGAGATGAGCAGTTCTTC. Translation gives CASSQDGSSGDEQFF.

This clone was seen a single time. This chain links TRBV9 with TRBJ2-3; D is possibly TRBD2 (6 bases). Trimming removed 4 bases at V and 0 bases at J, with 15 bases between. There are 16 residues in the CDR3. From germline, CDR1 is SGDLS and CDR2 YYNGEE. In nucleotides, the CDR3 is TGTGCCAGCAGCATCCCCGGGACTTCCAGCACAGATACGCAGTATTTT. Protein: CASSIPGTSSTDTQYF.

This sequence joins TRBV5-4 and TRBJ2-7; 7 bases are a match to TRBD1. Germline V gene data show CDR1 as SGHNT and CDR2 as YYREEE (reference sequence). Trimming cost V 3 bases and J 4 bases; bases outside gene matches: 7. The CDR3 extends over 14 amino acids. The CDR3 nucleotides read TGTGCCAGCAGCTACTCTACAGGGGCGTACGAGCAGTACTTC. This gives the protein CASSYSTGAYEQYF.

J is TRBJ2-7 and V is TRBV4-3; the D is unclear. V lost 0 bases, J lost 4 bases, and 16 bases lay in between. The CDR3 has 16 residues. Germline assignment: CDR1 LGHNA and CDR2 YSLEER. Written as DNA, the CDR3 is TGCGCCAGCAGCCAAGAGCACTACCTCGGTGGGTACGAGCAGTACTTC. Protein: CASSQEHYLGGYEQYF.

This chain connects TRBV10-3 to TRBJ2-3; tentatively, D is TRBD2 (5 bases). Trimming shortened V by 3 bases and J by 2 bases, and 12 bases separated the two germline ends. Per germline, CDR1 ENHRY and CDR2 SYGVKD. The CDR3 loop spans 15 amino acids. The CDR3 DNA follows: TGTGCCATCAGTGACGAGAGGGAGATCACAGATACGCAGTATTTT. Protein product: CAISDEREITDTQYF.